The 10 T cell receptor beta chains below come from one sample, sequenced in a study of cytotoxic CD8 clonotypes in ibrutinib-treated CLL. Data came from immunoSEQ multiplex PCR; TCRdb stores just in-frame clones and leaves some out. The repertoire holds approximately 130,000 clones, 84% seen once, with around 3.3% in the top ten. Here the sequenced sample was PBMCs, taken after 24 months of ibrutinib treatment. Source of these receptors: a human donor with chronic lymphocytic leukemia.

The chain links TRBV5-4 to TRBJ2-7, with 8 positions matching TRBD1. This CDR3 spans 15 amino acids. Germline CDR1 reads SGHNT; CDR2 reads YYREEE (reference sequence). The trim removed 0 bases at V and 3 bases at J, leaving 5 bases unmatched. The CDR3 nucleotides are TGTGCCAGCAGCTTGGGTCCTGGACAGGGCTACGAGCAGTACTTC. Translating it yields CASSLGPGQGYEQYF. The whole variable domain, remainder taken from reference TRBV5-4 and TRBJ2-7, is ETGVTQSPTHLIKTRGQQVTLRCSSQSGHNTVSWYQQALGQGPQFIFQYYREEENGRGNFPPRFSGLQFPNYSSELNVNALELDDSALYLCASSLGPGQGYEQYFGPGTRLTVT.

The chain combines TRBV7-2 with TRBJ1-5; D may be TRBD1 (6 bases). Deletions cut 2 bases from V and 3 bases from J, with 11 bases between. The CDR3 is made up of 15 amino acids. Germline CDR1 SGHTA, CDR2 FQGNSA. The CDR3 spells CASSLRGTLNQPQHF. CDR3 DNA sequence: TGTGCCAGCAGCTTAAGGGGGACCCTCAATCAGCCCCAGCATTTT. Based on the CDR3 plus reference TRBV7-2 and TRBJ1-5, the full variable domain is GAGVSQSPSNKVTEKGKDVELRCDPISGHTALYWYRQSLGQGLEFLIYFQGNSAPDKSGLPSDRFSAERTGGSVSTLTIQRTQQEDSAVYLCASSLRGTLNQPQHFGDGTRLSIL.

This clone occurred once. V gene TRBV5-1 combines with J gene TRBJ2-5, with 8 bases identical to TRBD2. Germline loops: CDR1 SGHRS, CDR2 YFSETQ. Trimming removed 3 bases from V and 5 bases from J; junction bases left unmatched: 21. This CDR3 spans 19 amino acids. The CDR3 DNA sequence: TGCGCCAGCAGCTGGGGCCCCCACCGGCCCGGACTAGCTGGGGAGACCCAGTACTTC. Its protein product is CASSWGPHRPGLAGETQYF.

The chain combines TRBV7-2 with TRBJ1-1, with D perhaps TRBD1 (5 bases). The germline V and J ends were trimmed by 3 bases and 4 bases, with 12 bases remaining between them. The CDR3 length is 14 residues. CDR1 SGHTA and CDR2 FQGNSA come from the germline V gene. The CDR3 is CASSFRSDTTEAFF. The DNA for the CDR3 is TGTGCCAGCAGCTTCCGGTCGGACACCACTGAAGCTTTCTTT.

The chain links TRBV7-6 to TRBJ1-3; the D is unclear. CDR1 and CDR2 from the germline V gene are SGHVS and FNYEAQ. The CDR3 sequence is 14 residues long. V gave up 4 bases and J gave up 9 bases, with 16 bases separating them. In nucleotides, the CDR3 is TGTGCCAGCAGCTCTGACGGGATCCCGGGCACCATATATTTT. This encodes CASSSDGIPGTIYF.

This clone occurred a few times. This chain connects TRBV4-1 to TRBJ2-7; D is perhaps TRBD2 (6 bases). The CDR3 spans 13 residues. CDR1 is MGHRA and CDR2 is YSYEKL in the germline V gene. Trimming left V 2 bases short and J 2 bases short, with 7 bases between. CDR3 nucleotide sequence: TGCGCCAGCAGCCAACCGGGGGCCTACGAGCAGTACTTC. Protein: CASSQPGAYEQYF.

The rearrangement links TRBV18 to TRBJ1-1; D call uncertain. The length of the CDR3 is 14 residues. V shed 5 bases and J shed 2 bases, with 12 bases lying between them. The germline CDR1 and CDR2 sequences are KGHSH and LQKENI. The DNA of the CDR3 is TGTGCCAGCTCAAAGGGTTCAGCAAACACTGAAGCTTTCTTT. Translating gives CASSKGSANTEAFF.

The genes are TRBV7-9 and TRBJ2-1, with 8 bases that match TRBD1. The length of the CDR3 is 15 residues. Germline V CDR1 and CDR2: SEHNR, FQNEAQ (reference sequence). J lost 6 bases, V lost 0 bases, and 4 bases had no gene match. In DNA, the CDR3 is TGTGCCAGCAGCTTAGCGCAGGGGGCAGCCAATGAGCAGTTCTTC. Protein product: CASSLAQGAANEQFF.

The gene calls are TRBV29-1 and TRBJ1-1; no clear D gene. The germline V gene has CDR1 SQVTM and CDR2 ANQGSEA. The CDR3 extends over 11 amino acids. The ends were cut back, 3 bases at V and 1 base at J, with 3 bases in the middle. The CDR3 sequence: CSVDSNTEAFF. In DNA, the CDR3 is TGCAGCGTTGATTCGAACACTGAAGCTTTCTTT.

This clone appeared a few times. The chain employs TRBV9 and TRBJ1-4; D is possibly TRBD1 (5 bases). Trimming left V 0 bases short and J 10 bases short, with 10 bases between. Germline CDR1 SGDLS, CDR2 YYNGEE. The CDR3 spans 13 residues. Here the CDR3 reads CASSVGSGGKLFF. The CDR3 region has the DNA TGTGCCAGCAGCGTAGGGTCTGGGGGAAAACTGTTTTTT. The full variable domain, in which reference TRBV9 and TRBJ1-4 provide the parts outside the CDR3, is DSGVTQTPKHLITATGQRVTLRCSPRSGDLSVYWYQQSLDQGLQFLIQYYNGEERAKGNILERFSAQQFPDLHSELNLSSLELGDSALYFCASSVGSGGKLFFGSGTQLSVL.